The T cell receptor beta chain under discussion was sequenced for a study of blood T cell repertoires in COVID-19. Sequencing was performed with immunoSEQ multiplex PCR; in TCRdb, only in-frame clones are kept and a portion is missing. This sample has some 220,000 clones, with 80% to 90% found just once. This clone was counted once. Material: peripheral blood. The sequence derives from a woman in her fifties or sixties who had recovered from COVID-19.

DNA for the CDR3: TGTGCCATCAGTGATGGGACAGGGGCTCAGCCCCAGCATTTT. It is translated as CAISDGTGAQPQHF. J is TRBJ1-5 and V is TRBV10-3; 10 bases match TRBD1. Germline-derived CDR1 and CDR2 are ENHRY and SYGVKD. Germline trimming cut 3 bases from V and 6 bases from J; bases unmatched to any gene: 2. The CDR3 extends over 14 amino acids.